These 16 T cell receptor beta chains were sequenced from one sample in a study of blood T cell repertoires in COVID-19 (TCRdb year 2020). Libraries were constructed by the immunoSEQ multiplex PCR assay. Held by TCRdb, this immuneACCESS table contains in-frame sequences only and omits some clones. Under half of the omission traces to an unresolved V gene where checked; the cause of the rest is unknown. The sample table lists 150,000 to 200,000 clones, around 80% of them with a count of one. Roughly 17% of the sample is in the top ten clones. Sequenced: PBMCs or T cells enriched from blood (not recorded which). The receptors were gathered from a woman between 50 and 59 years old who had recovered from COVID-19.

With regard to this clone: One end of the junction varies from germline; a read error may be responsible. Additional DNA sequences in this sample encode the identical CDR3. CDR3 DNA sequence: TGTGCCAGCACCCAAGAAGGAGCGGGCGGGGGGGCAGATACGCAGTATTTT. Amino acids: CASTQEGAGGGADTQYF. The chain recombines TRBV4-2 with TRBJ2-3, with TRBD2 matching over 9 bases. The germline V gene has CDR1 LGHNA and CDR2 YNFKEQ. This CDR3 is 17 amino acids long.

The V gene is TRBV6-5, the J gene TRBJ1-4, with D unresolved. Germline lookup yields CDR1 MNHEY and CDR2 SVGAGI. The length of the CDR3 is 14 residues. V was pared by 8 bases and J by 0 bases, with 10 bases between. This chain's CDR3 is CASGRKSTNEKLFF. CDR3 nucleotides: TGTGCCAGCGGGAGAAAATCAACTAATGAAAAACTGTTTTTT.

V gene TRBV7-2 combines with J gene TRBJ1-3; D ambiguous. Between the trimmed V and J ends, which lost 6 bases and 5 bases, there was a span of 14 bases. Germline CDR1 reads SGHTA; CDR2 reads FQGNSA. CDR3 length: 14 residues. The CDR3 sequence is CASSPRGGRNTIYF. CDR3 sequence (DNA): TGTGCCAGCAGTCCTCGGGGAGGGAGAAACACCATATATTTT.

This chain uses TRBV5-1 with TRBJ2-5; 9 positions agree with TRBD1. The CDR3 loop spans 14 amino acids. V was clipped by 4 bases and J by 1 base; unmatched bases: 2. Per the germline V gene, CDR1 is SGHRS and CDR2 is YFSETQ. Written as DNA, the CDR3 is TGCGCCAGCAGCGCGGGACAGGGCCAAGAGACCCAGTACTTC. Amino acid sequence: CASSAGQGQETQYF.

This chain connects TRBV11-2 to TRBJ1-4, with 10 bases fitting TRBD1. Germline trimming cut 3 bases from V and 7 bases from J; bases unmatched to any gene: 8. Germline V CDR1 and CDR2: SGHAT, FQNNGV. The CDR3 is 16 residues long. The CDR3 sequence: CASSLAGGQGGEKLFF. CDR3 DNA: TGTGCCAGCAGCTTGGCCGGCGGACAGGGGGGTGAAAAACTGTTTTTT.

This clone was seen only once. The chain combines TRBV7-9 with TRBJ2-5; D perhaps matches TRBD2 (6 bases). The length of the CDR3 is 14 residues. Trimming took off 6 bases at V and 5 bases at J, with 16 bases between the two ends. Germline V lookup: CDR1 SEHNR, CDR2 FQNEAQ (reference sequence). CDR3 bases: TGTGCCAGCAGGGCCAACGTTGGGGGGGAGACCCAGTACTTC. Amino acid sequence: CASRANVGGETQYF.

The rearrangement links TRBV7-7 to TRBJ2-7; 7 nucleotides match TRBD2. The CDR3 totals 14 residues. J lost 6 bases, V lost 5 bases, and 10 bases had no gene match. From germline, CDR1 is SSHAT and CDR2 FNYEAQ (reference sequence). In DNA form, the CDR3 reads TGTGCCAGCAGCCCGGGGACTACCCCGTCCGAGCAGTACTTC. As protein: CASSPGTTPSEQYF.

This rearrangement joins TRBV18 to TRBJ2-7; unclear D gene. This CDR3 is 15 amino acids long. The V and J ends lost 0 bases and 3 bases respectively, with 12 bases between them. Germline CDR1 is KGHSH and CDR2 is LQKENI. The CDR3 nucleotides are TGTGCCAGCTCACCACCTTTGGCTAGTTACTACGAGCAGTACTTC. Residues: CASSPPLASYYEQYF.

V gene TRBV27 combines with J gene TRBJ2-1, with TRBD2 matching over 14 bases. This CDR3 comprises 15 residues. CDR1 MNHEY and CDR2 SMNVEV come from the germline V gene (reference sequence). The V and J ends lost 5 bases and 5 bases, in that order; junction bases with no gene match: 2. The CDR3, as DNA: TGTGCCAGCAGTCGGACTAGCGGGAGGAACAATGAGCAGTTCTTC. It codes for CASSRTSGRNNEQFF.

This clone was counted a single time. This chain connects TRBV5-1 to TRBJ1-2, with D unclear. In germline, CDR1 is SGHRS, CDR2 YFSETQ. The CDR3 contains 13 residues. V was trimmed by 5 bases and J by 4 bases, leaving 12 bases between them. In nucleotides, the CDR3 is TGCGCCAGCAGACCGGGGAGTACCTATGGCTACACCTTC. It encodes CASRPGSTYGYTF. The full variable domain, completed using reference TRBV5-1 and TRBJ1-2, is KAGVTQTPRYLIKTRGQQVTLSCSPISGHRSVSWYQQTPGQGLQFLFEYFSETQRNKGNFPGRFSGRQFSNSRSEMNVSTLELGDSALYLCASRPGSTYGYTFGSGTRLTVV.

The V call is TRBV7-2, the J call TRBJ2-2; D uncertain. V lost 2 bases to trimming and J lost 0 bases, with 7 bases between them. Germline V CDR1 and CDR2: SGHTA, FQGNSA. CDR3 length: 15 amino acids. Written as DNA, the CDR3 is TGTGCCAGCAGCTTATCAGGCCCGAACACCGGGGAGCTGTTTTTT. This translates into CASSLSGPNTGELFF.

This clone was recorded once. The rearrangement links TRBV10-3 to TRBJ1-5, with a tentative D call TRBD1 (6 bases). The CDR3 is 14 residues long. V was clipped by 5 bases and J by 6 bases, with 14 bases between them. Germline CDR1 reads ENHRY; CDR2 reads SYGVKD. The CDR3 loop is CAISPQGFVQPQHF. CDR3 in DNA: TGTGCCATCAGTCCCCAGGGGTTTGTTCAGCCCCAGCATTTT.

The rearrangement uses TRBV11-2 and TRBJ1-2, with 8 nucleotides matching TRBD1. Germline V gene sequence: CDR1 SGHAT, CDR2 FQNNGV. The CDR3 totals 17 residues. The V gene end was trimmed by 5 bases and the J gene end by 0 bases; junction bases not matched to a gene: 11. The CDR3 spells CASSQSGGQLANYGYTF. In nucleotides, the CDR3 is TGTGCCAGCAGCCAATCAGGGGGCCAACTAGCTAACTATGGCTACACCTTC.

Written as DNA, the CDR3 is TGTGCCAGCTCACCAGCTAGCGCAGACAATGAGCAGTTCTTC. The encoded protein is CASSPASADNEQFF. The chain carries TRBV18 and TRBJ2-1, with D possibly being TRBD2 (6 bases). CDR3 size: 14 residues. Trimming shortened V by 2 bases and J by 5 bases, and 10 bases separated the two germline ends. The germline gives CDR1 KGHSH, CDR2 LQKENI.

This chain joins TRBV29-1 and TRBJ1-2; the D is unclear. The length of the CDR3 is 11 residues. CDR1 and CDR2 from the germline V gene are SQVTM and ANQGSEA. V lost 4 bases to trimming and J lost 6 bases, with 9 bases between them. The CDR3 region has the DNA TGCAGCGTTGGACTCGAAGATGGCTACACCTTC. Its protein is CSVGLEDGYTF.

The rearrangement links TRBV7-2 to TRBJ2-5; 8 bases align to TRBD2. Germline assignment: CDR1 SGHTA and CDR2 FQGNSA. There are 15 residues in the CDR3. V lost 5 bases, J lost 2 bases, and 7 bases stayed unmatched. The CDR3 sequence: CASSQTSGPQETQYF. The DNA of the CDR3 is TGTGCCAGCAGCCAAACTAGCGGTCCTCAAGAGACCCAGTACTTC.